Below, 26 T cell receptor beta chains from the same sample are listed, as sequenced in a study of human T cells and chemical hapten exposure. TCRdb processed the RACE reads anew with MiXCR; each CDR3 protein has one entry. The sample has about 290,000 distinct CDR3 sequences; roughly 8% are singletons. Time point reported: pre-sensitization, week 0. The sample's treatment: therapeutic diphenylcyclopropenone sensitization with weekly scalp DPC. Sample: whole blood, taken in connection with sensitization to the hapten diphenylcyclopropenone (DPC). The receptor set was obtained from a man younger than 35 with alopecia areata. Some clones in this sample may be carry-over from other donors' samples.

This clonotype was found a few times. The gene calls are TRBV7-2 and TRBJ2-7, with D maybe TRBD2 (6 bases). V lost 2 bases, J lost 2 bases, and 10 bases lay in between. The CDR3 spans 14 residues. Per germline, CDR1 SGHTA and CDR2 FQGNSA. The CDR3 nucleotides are TGTGCCAGCAGCTTAAACGGGGGTGCCTACGAGCAGTACTTC. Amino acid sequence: CASSLNGGAYEQYF.

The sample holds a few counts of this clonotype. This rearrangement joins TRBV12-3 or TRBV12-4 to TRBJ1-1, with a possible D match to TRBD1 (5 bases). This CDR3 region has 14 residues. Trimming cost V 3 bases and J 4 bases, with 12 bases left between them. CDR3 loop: CASSFLIGGTEAFF. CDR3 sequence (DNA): TGTGCCAGCAGTTTTCTGATCGGGGGCACTGAAGCTTTCTTT.

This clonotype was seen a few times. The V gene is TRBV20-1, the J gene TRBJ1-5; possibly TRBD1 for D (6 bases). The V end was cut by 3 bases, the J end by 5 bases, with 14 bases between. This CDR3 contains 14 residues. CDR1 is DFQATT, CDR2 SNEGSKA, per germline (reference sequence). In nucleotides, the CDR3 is TGCAGTGCTAGGGGAGCAGGGGTGGATCAGCCCCAGCATTTT. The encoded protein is CSARGAGVDQPQHF.

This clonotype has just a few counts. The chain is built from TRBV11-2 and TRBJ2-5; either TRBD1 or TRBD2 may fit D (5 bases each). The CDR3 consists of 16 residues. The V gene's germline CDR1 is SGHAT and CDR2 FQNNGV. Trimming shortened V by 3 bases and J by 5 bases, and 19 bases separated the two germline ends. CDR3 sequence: CASSFEPGSEGETQYF. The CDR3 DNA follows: TGTGCCAGCAGCTTCGAGCCCGGGTCCGAGGGGGAGACCCAGTACTTC.

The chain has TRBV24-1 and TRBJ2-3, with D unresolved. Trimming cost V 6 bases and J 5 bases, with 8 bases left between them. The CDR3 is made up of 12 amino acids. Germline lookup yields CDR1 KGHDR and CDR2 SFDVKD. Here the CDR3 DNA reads TGTGCCACCAGTCAAGACGGAGATACGCAGTATTTT. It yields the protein CATSQDGDTQYF.

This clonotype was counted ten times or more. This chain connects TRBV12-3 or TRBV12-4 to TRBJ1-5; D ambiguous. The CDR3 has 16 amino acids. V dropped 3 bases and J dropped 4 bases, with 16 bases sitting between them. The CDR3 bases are TGTGCCAGCAGTTTGAGAACCGGAGGCGGGAATCAGCCCCAGCATTTT. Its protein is CASSLRTGGGNQPQHF.

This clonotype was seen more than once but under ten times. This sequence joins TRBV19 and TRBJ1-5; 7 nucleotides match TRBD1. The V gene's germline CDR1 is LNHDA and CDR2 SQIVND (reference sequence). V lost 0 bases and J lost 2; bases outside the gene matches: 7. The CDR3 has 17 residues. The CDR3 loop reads CASSIDPTGTGNQPQHF. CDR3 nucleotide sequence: TGTGCCAGTAGTATAGACCCGACAGGGACTGGCAATCAGCCCCAGCATTTT.

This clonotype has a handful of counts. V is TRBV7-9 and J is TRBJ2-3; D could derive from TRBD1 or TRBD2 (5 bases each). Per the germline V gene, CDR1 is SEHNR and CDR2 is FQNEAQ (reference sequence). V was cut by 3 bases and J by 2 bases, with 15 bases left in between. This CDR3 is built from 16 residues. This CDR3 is CASSLGTELTTDTQYF. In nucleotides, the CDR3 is TGTGCCAGCAGCTTGGGGACGGAACTTACCACAGATACGCAGTATTTT.

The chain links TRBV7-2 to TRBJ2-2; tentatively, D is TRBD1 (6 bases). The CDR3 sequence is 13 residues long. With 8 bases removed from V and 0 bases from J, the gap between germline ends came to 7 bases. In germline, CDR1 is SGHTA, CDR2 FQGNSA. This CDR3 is CASGTPNTGELFF. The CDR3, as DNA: TGTGCCAGCGGGACACCGAACACCGGGGAGCTGTTTTTT.

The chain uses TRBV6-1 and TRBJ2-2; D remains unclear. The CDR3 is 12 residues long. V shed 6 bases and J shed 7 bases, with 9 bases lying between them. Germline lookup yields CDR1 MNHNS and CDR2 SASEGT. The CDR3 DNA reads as TGTGCCAGCAGACCAAGGAGCGGGGAGCTGTTTTTT. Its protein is CASRPRSGELFF.

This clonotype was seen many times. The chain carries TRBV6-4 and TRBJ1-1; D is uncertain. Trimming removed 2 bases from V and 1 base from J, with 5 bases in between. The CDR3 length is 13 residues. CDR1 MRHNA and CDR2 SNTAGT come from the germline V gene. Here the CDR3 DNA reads TGTGCCAGCAGTGACGAGGGGAACACTGAAGCTTTCTTT. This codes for CASSDEGNTEAFF.

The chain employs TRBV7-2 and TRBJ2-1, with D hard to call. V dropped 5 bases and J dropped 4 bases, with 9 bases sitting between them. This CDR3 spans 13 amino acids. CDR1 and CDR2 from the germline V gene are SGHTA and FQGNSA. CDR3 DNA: TGTGCCAGCAGCAACTCCGCGTACAATGAGCAGTTCTTC. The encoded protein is CASSNSAYNEQFF.

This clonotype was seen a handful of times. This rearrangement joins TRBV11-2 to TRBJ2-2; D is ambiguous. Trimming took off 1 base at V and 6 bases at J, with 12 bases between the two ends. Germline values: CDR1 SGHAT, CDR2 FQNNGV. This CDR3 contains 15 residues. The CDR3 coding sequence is TGTGCCAGCAGCTTAGGGCTGGGTCCCCCCGGGGAGCTGTTTTTT. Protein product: CASSLGLGPPGELFF.

CDR3 in DNA: TGCGCCAGCAGCTTGCCCGGGACAGGGGATCAGCCCCAGCATTTT. It is translated as CASSLPGTGDQPQHF. The V gene is TRBV5-1, the J gene TRBJ1-5; TRBD1 aligns across 10 bases. Germline V gene sequence: CDR1 SGHRS, CDR2 YFSETQ. The length of the CDR3 is 15 residues. Trimming took 1 base from V and 5 from J; bases not matched to a gene: 3.

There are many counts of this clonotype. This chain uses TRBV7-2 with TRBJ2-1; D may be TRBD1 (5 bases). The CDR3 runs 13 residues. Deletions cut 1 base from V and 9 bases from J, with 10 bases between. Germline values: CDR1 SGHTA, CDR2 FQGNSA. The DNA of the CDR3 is TGTGCCAGCAGCTTAGGTGGGGCCACTGAGCAGTTCTTC. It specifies CASSLGGATEQFF.

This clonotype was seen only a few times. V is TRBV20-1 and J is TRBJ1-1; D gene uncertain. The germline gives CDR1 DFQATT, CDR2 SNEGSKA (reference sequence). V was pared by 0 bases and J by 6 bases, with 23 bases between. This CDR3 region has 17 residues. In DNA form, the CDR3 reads TGCAGTGCTAGAGATCGTTTGGCTTCGGGGAACAGAGCTGAAGCTTTCTTT. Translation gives CSARDRLASGNRAEAFF.

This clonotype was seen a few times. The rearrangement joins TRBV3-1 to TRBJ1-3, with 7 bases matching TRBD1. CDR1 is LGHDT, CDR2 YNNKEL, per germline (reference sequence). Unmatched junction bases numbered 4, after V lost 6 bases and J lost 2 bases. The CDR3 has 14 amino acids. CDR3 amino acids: CASRPQGAGNTIYF. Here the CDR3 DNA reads TGTGCCAGCAGGCCGCAGGGGGCTGGAAACACCATATATTTT.

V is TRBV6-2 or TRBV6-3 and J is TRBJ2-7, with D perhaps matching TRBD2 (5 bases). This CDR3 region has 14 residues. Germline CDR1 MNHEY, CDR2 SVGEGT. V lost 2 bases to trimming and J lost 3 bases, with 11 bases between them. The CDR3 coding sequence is TGTGCCAGCAGTTACGACGCGGGTATCTACGAGCAGTACTTC. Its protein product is CASSYDAGIYEQYF.

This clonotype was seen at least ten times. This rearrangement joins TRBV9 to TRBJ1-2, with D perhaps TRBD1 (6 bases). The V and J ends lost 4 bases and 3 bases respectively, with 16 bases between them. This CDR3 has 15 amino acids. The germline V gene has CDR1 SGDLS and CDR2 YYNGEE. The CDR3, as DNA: TGTGCCAGCAGCCAATACGGACAGCCTGACTATGGCTACACCTTC. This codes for CASSQYGQPDYGYTF.

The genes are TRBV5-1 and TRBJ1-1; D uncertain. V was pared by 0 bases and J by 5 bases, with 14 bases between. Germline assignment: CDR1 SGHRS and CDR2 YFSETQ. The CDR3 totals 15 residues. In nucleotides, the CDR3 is TGCGCCAGCAGCTTGGCGGGCGGGGAACAGACTGAAGCTTTCTTT. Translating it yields CASSLAGGEQTEAFF.

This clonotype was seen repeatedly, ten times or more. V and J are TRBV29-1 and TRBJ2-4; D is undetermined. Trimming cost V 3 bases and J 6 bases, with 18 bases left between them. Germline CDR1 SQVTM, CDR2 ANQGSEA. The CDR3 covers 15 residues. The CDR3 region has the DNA TGCAGCGTTGAGTCCATGGCAGGCCGAGGAAACATTCAGTACTTC. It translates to CSVESMAGRGNIQYF.

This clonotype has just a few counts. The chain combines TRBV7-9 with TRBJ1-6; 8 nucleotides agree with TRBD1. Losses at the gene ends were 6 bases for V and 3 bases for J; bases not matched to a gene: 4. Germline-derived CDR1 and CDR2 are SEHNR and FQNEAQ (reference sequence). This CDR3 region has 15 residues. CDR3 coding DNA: TGTGCCAGCAGACCGGACAGGGACTATAATTCACCCCTCCACTTT. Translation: CASRPDRDYNSPLHF.

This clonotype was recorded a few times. Here the CDR3 DNA reads TGTGCCAGCAGCGTAGGTCGCCCAGATACGCAGTATTTT. Residues: CASSVGRPDTQYF. The chain recombines TRBV3-1 with TRBJ2-3; D ambiguous. The CDR3 is made up of 13 amino acids. Trimming removed 5 bases at V and 4 bases at J, with 10 bases between. The germline V gene encodes CDR1 LGHDT and CDR2 YNNKEL (reference sequence).

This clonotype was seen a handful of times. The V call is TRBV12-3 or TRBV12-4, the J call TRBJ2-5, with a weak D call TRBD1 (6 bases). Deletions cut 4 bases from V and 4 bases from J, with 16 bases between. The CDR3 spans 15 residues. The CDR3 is CASSSLEGVGETQYF. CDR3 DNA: TGTGCCAGCAGTTCGCTCGAGGGGGTAGGAGAGACCCAGTACTTC.

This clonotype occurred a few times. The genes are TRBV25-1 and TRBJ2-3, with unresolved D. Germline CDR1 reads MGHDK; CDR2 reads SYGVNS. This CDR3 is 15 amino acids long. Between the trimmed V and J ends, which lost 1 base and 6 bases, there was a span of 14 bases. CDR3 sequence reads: CASSESMATQDTQYF. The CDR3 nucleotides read TGTGCCAGCAGTGAATCGATGGCGACTCAGGATACGCAGTATTTT.

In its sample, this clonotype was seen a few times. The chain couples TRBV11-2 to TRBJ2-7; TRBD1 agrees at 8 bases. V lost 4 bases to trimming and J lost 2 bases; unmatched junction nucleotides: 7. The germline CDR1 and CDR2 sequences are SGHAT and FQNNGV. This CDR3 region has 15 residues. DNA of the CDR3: TGTGCCAGCAGCTCACGACGACAGGGGCCCTACGAGCAGTACGTC. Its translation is CASSSRRQGPYEQYV.